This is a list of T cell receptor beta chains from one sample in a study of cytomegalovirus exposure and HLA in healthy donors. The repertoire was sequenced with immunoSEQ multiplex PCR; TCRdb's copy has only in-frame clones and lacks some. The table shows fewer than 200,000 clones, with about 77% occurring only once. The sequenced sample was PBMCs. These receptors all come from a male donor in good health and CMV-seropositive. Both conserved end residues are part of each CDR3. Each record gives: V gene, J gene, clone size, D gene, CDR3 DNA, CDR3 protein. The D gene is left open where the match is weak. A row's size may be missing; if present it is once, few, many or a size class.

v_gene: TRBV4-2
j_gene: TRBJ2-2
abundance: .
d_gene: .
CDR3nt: TGTGCCAGCAGCCAAGATCGAGAGGATTACACCGGGGAGCTGTTTTTT
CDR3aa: CASSQDREDYTGELFF

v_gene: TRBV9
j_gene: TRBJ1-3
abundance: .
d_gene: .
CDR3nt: TGTGCCAGCAGCGTAGGCCCGGAGTCTGGAAACACCATATATTTT
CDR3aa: CASSVGPESGNTIYF

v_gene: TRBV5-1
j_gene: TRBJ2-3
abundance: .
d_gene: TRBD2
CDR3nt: TGCGCCAGCAGCTTGACCGCGGGGGGGCCGACAGATACGCAGTATTTT
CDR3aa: CASSLTAGGPTDTQYF

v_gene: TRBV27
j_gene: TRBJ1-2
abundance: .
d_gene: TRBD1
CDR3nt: TGTGCCAGCAGTCCGGCGACAGGGGGCAACTATGGCTACACCTTC
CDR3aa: CASSPATGGNYGYTF

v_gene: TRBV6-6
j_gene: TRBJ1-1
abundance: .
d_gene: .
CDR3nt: TGTGCCAGCAGTTTGGTAGAGAGTGAAGCTTTCTTT
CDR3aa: CASSLVESEAFF

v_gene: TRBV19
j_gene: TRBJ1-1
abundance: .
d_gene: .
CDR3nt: TGTGCCAGCCGAGGTGCCAGGAACACTGAAGCTTTCTTT
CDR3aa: CASRGARNTEAFF

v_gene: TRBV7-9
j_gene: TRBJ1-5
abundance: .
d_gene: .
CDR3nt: TGTGCCAGCAGCCCAGGGGTGTTTGATCAGCCCCAGCATTTT
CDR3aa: CASSPGVFDQPQHF

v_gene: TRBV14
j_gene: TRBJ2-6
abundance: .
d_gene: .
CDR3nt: TGTGCCAGCAGCCAAGTTCGTGGGGGGGCGTCTGGGGCCAACGTCCTGACTTTC
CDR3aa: CASSQVRGGASGANVLTF

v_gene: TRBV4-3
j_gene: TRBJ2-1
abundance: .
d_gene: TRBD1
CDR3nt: TGCGCCAGCAGCCTCACAGGGGGCCGGAGCTCCTACAATGAGCAGTTCTTC
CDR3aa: CASSLTGGRSSYNEQFF

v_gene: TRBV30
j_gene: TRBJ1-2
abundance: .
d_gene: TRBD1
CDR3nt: TGTGCCTGGACCATCCAGGGGGCGTGGGGCTACACCTTC
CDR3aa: CAWTIQGAWGYTF

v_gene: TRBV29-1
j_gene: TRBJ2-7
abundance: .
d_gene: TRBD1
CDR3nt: TGCAGCGTTGCAGGGACAGACTCCTACGAGCAGTACTTC
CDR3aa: CSVAGTDSYEQYF

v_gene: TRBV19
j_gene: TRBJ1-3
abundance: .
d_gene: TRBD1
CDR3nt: TGTGCCAGTATAACCGGGACAGGATTCTCTGGAAACACCATATATTTT
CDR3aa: CASITGTGFSGNTIYF

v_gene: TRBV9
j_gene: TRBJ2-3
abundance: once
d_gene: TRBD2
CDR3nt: TGTGCCAGCAGCCCCCCGGGCGGGGGGGACACAGATACGCAGTATTTT
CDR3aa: CASSPPGGGDTDTQYF

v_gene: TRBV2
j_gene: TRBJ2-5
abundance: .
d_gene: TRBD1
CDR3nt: TGTGCCAGCACCGGGACAGTCCAAGAGACCCAGTACTTC
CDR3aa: CASTGTVQETQYF

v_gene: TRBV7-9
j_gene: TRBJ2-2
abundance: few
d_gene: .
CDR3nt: TGTGCCAGCAGCGCCTCGGGGAATACCGGGGAGCTGTTTTTT
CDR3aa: CASSASGNTGELFF

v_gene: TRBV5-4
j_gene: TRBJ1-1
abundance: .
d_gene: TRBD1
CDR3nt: TGTGCCAGCAGAAAGACAGGGGAGTCTGAAGCTTTCTTT
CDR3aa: CASRKTGESEAFF

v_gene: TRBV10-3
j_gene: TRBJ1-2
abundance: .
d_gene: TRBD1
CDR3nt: TGTGCCATCAGTGAGTCACCCGGACAGGGGTGGACCTTC
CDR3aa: CAISESPGQGWTF

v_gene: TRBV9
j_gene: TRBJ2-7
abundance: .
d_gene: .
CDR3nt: TGTGCCAGCAGCCCCCGCTCCTACGAGCAGTACTTC
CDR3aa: CASSPRSYEQYF

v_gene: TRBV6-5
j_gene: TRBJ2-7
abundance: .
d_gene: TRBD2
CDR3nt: TGTGCCAGCAGTTACTCGTCTAGCGGGGGGGCCGAGCAGTACTTC
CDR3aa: CASSYSSSGGAEQYF

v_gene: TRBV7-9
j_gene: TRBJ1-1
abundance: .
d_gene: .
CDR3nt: TGTGCCAGCAGCTTTGGGGCGACTGAAGCTTTCTTT
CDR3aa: CASSFGATEAFF

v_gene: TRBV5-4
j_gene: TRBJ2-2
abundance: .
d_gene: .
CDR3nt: TGTGCCAGCAGCCCGCCGGAGCAGACCGGGGAGCTGTTTTTT
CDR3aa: CASSPPEQTGELFF

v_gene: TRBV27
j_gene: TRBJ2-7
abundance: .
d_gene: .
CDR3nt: TGTGCCAGCAGTTTAGGGGACTTATACGAGCAGTACTTC
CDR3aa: CASSLGDLYEQYF

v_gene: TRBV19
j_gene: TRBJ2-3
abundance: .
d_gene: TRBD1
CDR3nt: TGTGCCAGTCGGTGGGGCAGGGGGACAGATACGCAGTATTTT
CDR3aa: CASRWGRGTDTQYF

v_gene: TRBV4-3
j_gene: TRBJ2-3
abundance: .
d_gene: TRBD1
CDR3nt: TGCGCCAGCAGCCAAGATTCCGGGACAGCCACAGATACGCAGTATTTT
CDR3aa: CASSQDSGTATDTQYF

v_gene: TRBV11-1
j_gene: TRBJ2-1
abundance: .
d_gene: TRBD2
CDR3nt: TGTGCCAGCAGCTTACTATCGGTAGCGGGGTATATCTACAATGAGCAGTTCTTC
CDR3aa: CASSLLSVAGYIYNEQFF

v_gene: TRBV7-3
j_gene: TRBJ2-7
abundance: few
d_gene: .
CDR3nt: TGTGCCAGCAGCCTACAGGGCCCCCCGACGTTGGGATACGAGCAGTACTTC
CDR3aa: CASSLQGPPTLGYEQYF

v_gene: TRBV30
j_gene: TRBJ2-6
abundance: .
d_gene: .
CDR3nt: TGTGCCTGGAGTGCATCTGGGGCCAACGTCCTGACTTTC
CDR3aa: CAWSASGANVLTF

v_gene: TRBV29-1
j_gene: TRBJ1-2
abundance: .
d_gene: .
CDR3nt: TGCAGCGTTGAAGGAGGCTATGGCTACACCTTC
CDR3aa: CSVEGGYGYTF

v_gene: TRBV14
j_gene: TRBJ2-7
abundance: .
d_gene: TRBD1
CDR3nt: TGTGCCAGCAGCCAACCGGGACAGATCTACGAGCAGTACTTC
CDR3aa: CASSQPGQIYEQYF

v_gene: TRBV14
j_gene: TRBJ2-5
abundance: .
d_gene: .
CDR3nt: TGTGCCAGCAGCCAAGATGCCCGAGATGCTACCCAGTACTTC
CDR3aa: CASSQDARDATQYF

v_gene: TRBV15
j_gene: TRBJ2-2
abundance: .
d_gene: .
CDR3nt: TGTGCCACCAGCAGATTGGAGGGCAACACCGGGGAGCTGTTTTTT
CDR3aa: CATSRLEGNTGELFF

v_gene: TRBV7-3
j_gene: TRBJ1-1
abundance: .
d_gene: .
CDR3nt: TGTGCCAGCAGCTCCGATGGACAGAGAGACGCTGAAGCTTTCTTT
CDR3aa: CASSSDGQRDAEAFF

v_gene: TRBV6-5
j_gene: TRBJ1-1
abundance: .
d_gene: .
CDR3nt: TGTGCCAGCAGTTACCGGGGGGGAGGGACTGAAGCTTTCTTT
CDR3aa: CASSYRGGGTEAFF

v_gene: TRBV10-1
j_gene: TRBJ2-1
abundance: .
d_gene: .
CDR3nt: TGCGCCAGCAGCCCTTCCGGGGGTGAGCAGTTCTTC
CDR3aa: CASSPSGGEQFF

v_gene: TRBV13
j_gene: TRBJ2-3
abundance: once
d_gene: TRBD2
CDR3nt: TGTGCCAGCAGCCGCCTAGCCCGGGCTAGCGGGGAGCGGGATACGCAGTATTTT
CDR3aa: CASSRLARASGERDTQYF

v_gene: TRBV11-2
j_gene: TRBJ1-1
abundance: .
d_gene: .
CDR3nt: TGTGCCAGCAGCTTAGACAGGGGTTTGGACACTGAAGCTTTCTTT
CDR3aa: CASSLDRGLDTEAFF

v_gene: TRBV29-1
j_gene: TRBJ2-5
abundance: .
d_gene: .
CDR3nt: TGCAGCGGTAGCCGATTAAGAGAGACCCAGTACTTC
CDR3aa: CSGSRLRETQYF

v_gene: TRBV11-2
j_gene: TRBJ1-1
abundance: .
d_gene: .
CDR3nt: TGTGCCAGTTCCAGGGAAATGAACACTGAAGCTTTCTTT
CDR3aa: CASSREMNTEAFF

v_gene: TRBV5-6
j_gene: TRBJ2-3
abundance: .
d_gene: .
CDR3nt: TGTGCCAGCAGCTTGGCCAATGTGAGATTAGATACGCAGTATTTT
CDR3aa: CASSLANVRLDTQYF

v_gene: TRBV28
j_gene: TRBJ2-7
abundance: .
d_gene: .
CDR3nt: TGTGCCAGCAGTCAAAGTACCAGAATCTCCTACGAGCAGTACTTC
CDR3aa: CASSQSTRISYEQYF

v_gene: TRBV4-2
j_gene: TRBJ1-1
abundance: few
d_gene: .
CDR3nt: TGTGCCAGCAGCCAAGATAACTCTCGAGCGACTGAAGCTTTCTTT
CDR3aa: CASSQDNSRATEAFF

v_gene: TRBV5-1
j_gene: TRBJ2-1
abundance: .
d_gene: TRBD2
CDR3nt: TGCGCCAGCAGCTTCCGGGGGGGCTCCTACAATGAGCAGTTCTTC
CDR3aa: CASSFRGGSYNEQFF

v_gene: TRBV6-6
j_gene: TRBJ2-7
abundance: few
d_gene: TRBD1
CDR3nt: TGTGCCAGCGCGCTTGGACAGGGACCCTACGAGCAGTACTTC
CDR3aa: CASALGQGPYEQYF

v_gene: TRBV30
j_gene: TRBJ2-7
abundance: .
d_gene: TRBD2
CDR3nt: TGTGCCTGGAGCAGCGGGGGAAACGAGCAGTACTTC
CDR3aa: CAWSSGGNEQYF

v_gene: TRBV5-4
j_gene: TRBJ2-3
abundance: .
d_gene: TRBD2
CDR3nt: TGTGCCAGCAGCCCATTGGGCGGGGGGATAGCAGATACGCAGTATTTT
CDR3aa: CASSPLGGGIADTQYF

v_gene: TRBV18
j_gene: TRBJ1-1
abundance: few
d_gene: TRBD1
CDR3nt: TGTGCCAGCTCATTGACAGGGCCACACACTGAAGCTTTCTTT
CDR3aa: CASSLTGPHTEAFF

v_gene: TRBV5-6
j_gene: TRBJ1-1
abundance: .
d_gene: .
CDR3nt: TGTGCCAGCAGCTTGGGTTTTCGGACAACACGAAACACTGAAGCTTTCTTT
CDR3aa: CASSLGFRTTRNTEAFF

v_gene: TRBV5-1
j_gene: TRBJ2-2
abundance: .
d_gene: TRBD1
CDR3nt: TGCGCCAGCAGCTTGGGGTCAGGGGGCCGCACCGGGGAGCTGTTTTTT
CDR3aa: CASSLGSGGRTGELFF

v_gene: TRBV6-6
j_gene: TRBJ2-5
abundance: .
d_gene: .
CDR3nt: TGTGCCAGCAATCACAGGGAGGGAGAGCAGTACTTC
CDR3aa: CASNHREGEQYF

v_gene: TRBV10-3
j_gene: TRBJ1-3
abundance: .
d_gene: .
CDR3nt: TGTGCCATCAGCCGTGGAGCTTCTGGAAACACCATATATTTT
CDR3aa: CAISRGASGNTIYF

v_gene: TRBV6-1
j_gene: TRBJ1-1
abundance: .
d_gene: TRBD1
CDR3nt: TGTGCCAGCAGGGGACAGGGAGGGACTGAAGCTTTCTTT
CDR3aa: CASRGQGGTEAFF

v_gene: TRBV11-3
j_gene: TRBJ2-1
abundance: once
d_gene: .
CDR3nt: TGTGCCAGCAGCTTAGGTCCTTACAATGAGCAGTTCTTC
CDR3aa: CASSLGPYNEQFF

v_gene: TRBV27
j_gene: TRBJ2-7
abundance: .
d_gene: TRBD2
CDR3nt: TGTGCCAGCAGTTTAGTAGCGGGGGGAGTCTACTACGAGCAGTACTTC
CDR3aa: CASSLVAGGVYYEQYF